This T cell receptor (beta chain) was observed in a study of blood T cell repertoires in COVID-19. Study-wide context: Donors in the United States, Italy and Spain gave samples during acute or convalescent COVID-19. From T cells, B-cell-depleted T cells, or PBMCs came the material, which was cDNA or gDNA.

Original processing notes: Nucleated cell number was recorded as an estimate derived from reference gene primer amplification. Some clones are missing from TCRdb's copy, which holds only in-frame ones; the method was immunoSEQ multiplex PCR. The DNA was the basis for D and trimming; V, J and clone size are from that table. The data show 50,000 or so clones, approximately 81% seen once. With 7 bases removed from V and 3 bases from J, the gap between germline ends came to 13 bases. Germline V lookup: CDR1 SQVTM, CDR2 ANQGSEA. The CDR3 is 12 residues long. Sequencing was carried out using peripheral blood. This receptor was taken from a man aged 50-59 years with acute or convalescent COVID-19. The chain has TRBV29-1 and TRBJ2-7, with D unresolved. The CDR3 loop is CSACGTDYEQYF. In DNA form, the CDR3 reads TGCAGCGCTTGTGGCACCGACTACGAGCAGTACTTC.